These 17 T cell receptor beta chains were all obtained from the same sample, sequenced in a study of T cells in placental villitis. The libraries were made with immunoSEQ v4. This table comes from immunoSEQ multiplex PCR, and its TCRdb copy is limited to in-frame clones, with some not included. The sample holds nearly 2,500 clones, around 86% seen once. What was sequenced was placental tissue containing maternal and fetal cells. The receptors here all came from a human patient with infectious villitis; the placental T cells may come from both mother and fetus.

This chain connects TRBV2 to TRBJ1-3; D gene uncertain. In germline, CDR1 is SNHLY, CDR2 FYNNEI. V shed 1 base and J shed 0 bases, with 7 bases lying between them. CDR3 length: 15 residues. This CDR3 reads CASSEEAHSGNTIYF. The CDR3 coding sequence is TGTGCCAGCAGTGAAGAGGCTCACTCTGGAAACACCATATATTTT.

V usage is TRBV12-3 or TRBV12-4 and J usage is TRBJ1-2; no definite D call. The CDR3 sequence is 11 residues long. The V and J ends lost 2 bases and 3 bases respectively, with 1 base between them. The CDR3 nucleotides read TGTGCCAGCAGTTTACACTATGGCTACACCTTC. Amino acid sequence: CASSLHYGYTF.

The chain is built from TRBV11-3 and TRBJ2-3; 12 bases align to TRBD2. This CDR3 is built from 15 residues. The trim removed 2 bases at V and 4 bases at J, leaving 1 base unmatched. The germline V gene has CDR1 SGHNT and CDR2 YENEEA. DNA for the CDR3: TGTGCCAGCAGCTTACTAGCGGGGGGGCCAGATACGCAGTATTTT. Amino acids: CASSLLAGGPDTQYF.

This clone was detected a few times. The chain combines TRBV28 with TRBJ1-3, with D possibly being TRBD1 (6 bases). The V end lost 2 bases, the J end lost 3 bases, and 8 bases lay between the germline ends. This CDR3 has 14 amino acids. Germline V lookup: CDR1 MDHEN, CDR2 SYDVKM. CDR3 amino acids: CASSLTGFGNTIYF. DNA for the CDR3: TGTGCCAGCAGTTTAACAGGGTTTGGAAACACCATATATTTT.

The rearrangement uses TRBV7-9 and TRBJ1-4; D is uncertain. V lost 2 bases, J lost 4 bases, and 2 bases lay in between. Germline-derived CDR1 and CDR2 are SEHNR and FQNEAQ (reference sequence). CDR3 size: 12 residues. The CDR3 nucleotides are TGTGCCAGCAGCTTACATAATGAAAAACTGTTTTTT. As protein: CASSLHNEKLFF.

The rearrangement joins TRBV7-9 to TRBJ2-7, with TRBD2 matching over 9 bases. Germline CDR1 is SEHNR and CDR2 is FQNEAQ (reference sequence). Trimming took 6 bases from V and 2 from J; bases not matched to a gene: 11. The CDR3 consists of 16 residues. CDR3 nucleotides: TGTGCCAGCAGTCATAAGGCGGGAGGGATGACCTACGAGCAGTACTTC. This translates into CASSHKAGGMTYEQYF.

The J gene is TRBJ2-3, the V gene TRBV5-7; D is undetermined. TRBV5-7 is placed among ORFs of uncertain function. Trimming removed 2 bases from V and 2 bases from J, with 3 bases in between. This CDR3 has 12 residues. The CDR3 loop reads CASSFDTDTQYF. CDR3 nucleotide sequence: TGTGCCAGCAGCTTCGACACAGATACGCAGTATTTT.

The rearrangement uses TRBV11-3 and TRBJ1-2; D unresolved. Germline values: CDR1 SGHNT, CDR2 YENEEA. V gave up 3 bases and J gave up 7 bases, with 9 bases separating them. The CDR3 has 12 amino acids. This CDR3 reads CASSFHRGGYTF. CDR3 nucleotides: TGTGCCAGCAGCTTCCACCGAGGTGGCTACACCTTC.

The gene calls are TRBV11-2 and TRBJ2-5, with TRBD1 matching over 8 bases. After removal of 0 bases from V and 5 bases from J, the junction contained 2 bases not matched to a gene. CDR1 is SGHAT and CDR2 is FQNNGV in the germline V gene. The CDR3 length is 14 residues. Here the CDR3 DNA reads TGTGCCAGCAGCTTAGATCCAGGGGGCGAGACCCAGTACTTC. Protein: CASSLDPGGETQYF.

The chain combines TRBV11-2 with TRBJ2-7; TRBD2 is a possible D gene (6 bases). V was shortened by 1 base and J by 4 bases, with 8 bases between the two germline ends. Germline CDR1 reads SGHAT; CDR2 reads FQNNGV. The CDR3 has 13 amino acids. In nucleotides, the CDR3 is TGTGCCAGCAGCTTAGCGGGGGAGTACGAGCAGTACTTC. The encoded protein is CASSLAGEYEQYF.

The chain links TRBV5-1 to TRBJ2-5; 15 bases align to TRBD2. Germline loops: CDR1 SGHRS, CDR2 YFSETQ. CDR3 length: 17 amino acids. The J segment lost 5 bases and the V segment lost 2 bases, leaving 7 bases of the junction unmatched. The CDR3 here is CASSLGLAGGRGETQYF. In DNA, the CDR3 is TGCGCCAGCAGCTTAGGACTAGCGGGGGGGCGGGGTGAGACCCAGTACTTC.

In this sample, this clone turned up a few times. This rearrangement joins TRBV29-1 to TRBJ1-5; D not resolved. This CDR3 region has 13 residues. The V end lost 7 bases, the J end lost 2 bases, and 12 bases lay between the germline ends. Germline V gene lookup returns CDR1 SQVTM and CDR2 ANQGSEA. CDR3 DNA sequence: TGCAGCGCCCAGGAGAACGGCAATCAGCCCCAGCATTTT. Residues: CSAQENGNQPQHF.

CDR3 region: CASTTGQGPDTQYF. The DNA of the CDR3 is TGTGCCAGTACCACCGGACAGGGCCCAGATACGCAGTATTTT. The rearrangement links TRBV19 to TRBJ2-3, with 8 bases that match TRBD1. J lost 4 bases, V lost 7 bases, and 7 bases had no gene match. The CDR3 covers 14 residues. CDR1 is LNHDA, CDR2 SQIVND, per germline (reference sequence). The whole variable domain, filled in from reference TRBV19 and TRBJ2-3, reads DGGITQSPKYLFRKEGQNVTLSCEQNLNHDAMYWYRQDPGQGLRLIYYSQIVNDFQKGDIAEGYSVSREKKESFPLTVTSAQKNPTAFYLCASTTGQGPDTQYFGPGTRLTVL.

About this clone: Other DNA sequences in this sample translate to the same CDR3. The chain is built from TRBV6-5 and TRBJ2-1; D not resolved. CDR1 and CDR2 (germline): MNHEY, SVGAGI. The CDR3 has 13 residues. The V gene lost 0 bases and the J gene lost 3 bases, with 3 bases spanning the gap. In DNA, the CDR3 is TGTGCCAGCAGTTACTCGAGCTACAATGAGCAGTTCTTC. This encodes CASSYSSYNEQFF.

The chain recombines TRBV19 with TRBJ2-1, with D perhaps matching TRBD1 (5 bases). This CDR3 is 16 amino acids long. Germline CDR1 reads LNHDA; CDR2 reads SQIVND (reference sequence). Trimming left V 3 bases short and J 2 bases short, with 14 bases between. Here the CDR3 reads CASSIGARAPYNEQFF. CDR3 in DNA: TGTGCCAGTAGTATTGGGGCCAGGGCCCCCTACAATGAGCAGTTCTTC. Using reference TRBV19 and TRBJ2-1 for the parts outside the CDR3, the full variable domain is DGGITQSPKYLFRKEGQNVTLSCEQNLNHDAMYWYRQDPGQGLRLIYYSQIVNDFQKGDIAEGYSVSREKKESFPLTVTSAQKNPTAFYLCASSIGARAPYNEQFFGPGTRLTVL.

The chain's CDR3 is CASSYQGANGYTF. For the CDR3, the DNA is TGTGCCAGCAGTTACCAGGGGGCTAATGGCTACACCTTC. This chain connects TRBV6-2 or TRBV6-3 to TRBJ1-2; 8 bases align to TRBD1. The germline CDR1 and CDR2 sequences are MNHEY and SVGEGT. V lost 2 bases, J lost 6 bases, and 2 bases stayed unmatched. There are 13 residues in the CDR3.

The CDR3 DNA reads TGTGCCAGCACCCCGATGGATCATAGGTACCAAGAGACCCAGTACTTC. Protein: CASTPMDHRYQETQYF. The chain couples TRBV21-1 to TRBJ2-5. TRBV21-1 represents a pseudogene. There are 16 residues in the CDR3.